The source of this T cell receptor (beta chain) is a study of blood T cells in healthy people across ages. Study summary: Template switching picked up about one barcoded beta molecule for each two T cells.

Study-wide results and caveats: CMV status of donors was unknown, possibly confounding expanded clonotype changes.

Isolation per sample recovered at least 7 million PBMCs. Through a sample-barcoded 5' primer and a J-beta primer mix, a second PCR was run for 7 to 11 cycles. One entry per CDR3 protein results from TCRdb running MiXCR on the 5' RACE reads. The sample holds 700,000 to 850,000 distinct CDR3 sequences, about 55% seen once. CDR3 length: 14 residues. Trimming pared 5 bases from V and 2 bases from J, leaving 16 bases between. From germline, CDR1 is DFQATT and CDR2 SNEGSKA (reference sequence). Comment on this clonotype: Its antigen is not identified.

The gene calls are TRBV20-1 and TRBJ2-7; D is unclear. The source material was blood. This sequence was found in an elderly man in good health. For the CDR3, the DNA is TGCAGTGCTGAGAGAGCCAAGAAAACCTACGAGCAGTACTTC. Amino acids: CSAERAKKTYEQYF.